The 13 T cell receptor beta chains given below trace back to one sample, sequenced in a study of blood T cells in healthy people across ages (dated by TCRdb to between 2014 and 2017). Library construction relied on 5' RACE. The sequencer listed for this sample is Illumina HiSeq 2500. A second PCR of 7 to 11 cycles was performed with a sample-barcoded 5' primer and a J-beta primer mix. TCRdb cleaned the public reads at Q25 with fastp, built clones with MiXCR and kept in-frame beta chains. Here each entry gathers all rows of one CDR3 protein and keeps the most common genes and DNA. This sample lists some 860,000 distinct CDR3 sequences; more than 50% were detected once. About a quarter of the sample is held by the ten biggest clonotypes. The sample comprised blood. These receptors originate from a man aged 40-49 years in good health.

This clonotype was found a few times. The CDR3 loop is CASSRTIQALAGDEQFF. For the CDR3, the DNA is TGCGCCAGCAGCCGAACAATACAGGCTTTAGCAGGCGATGAGCAGTTCTTC. The chain recombines TRBV4-3 with TRBJ2-1; D is possibly TRBD1 (5 bases). V gave up 4 bases and J gave up 8 bases, with 24 bases separating them. CDR3 size: 17 residues. Germline V CDR1 and CDR2: LGHNA, YSLEER.

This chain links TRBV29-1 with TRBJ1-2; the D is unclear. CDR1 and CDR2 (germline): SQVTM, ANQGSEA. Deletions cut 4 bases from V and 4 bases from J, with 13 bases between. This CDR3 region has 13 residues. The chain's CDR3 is CSVVLSAGYGYTF. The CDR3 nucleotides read TGCAGCGTTGTACTCAGCGCGGGCTATGGCTACACCTTC.

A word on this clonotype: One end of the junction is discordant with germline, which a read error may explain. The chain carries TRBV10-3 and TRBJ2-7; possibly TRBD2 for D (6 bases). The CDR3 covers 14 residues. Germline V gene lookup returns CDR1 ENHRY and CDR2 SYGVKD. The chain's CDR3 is CATSGGTGSYEQYF. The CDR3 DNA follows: TGTGCCACCAGTGGGGGGACGGGAAGCTACGAGCAGTACTTC.

DNA of the CDR3: TGCGCCAGCAGCCCCAAAATTAGCTCCTACAATGAGCAGTTCTTC. Translating it yields CASSPKISSYNEQFF. J is TRBJ2-1 and V is TRBV4-3; D gene ambiguous. CDR1 LGHNA and CDR2 YSLEER come from the germline V gene. The CDR3 has 15 residues. Between the trimmed V and J ends, which lost 4 bases and 0 bases, there was a span of 10 bases.

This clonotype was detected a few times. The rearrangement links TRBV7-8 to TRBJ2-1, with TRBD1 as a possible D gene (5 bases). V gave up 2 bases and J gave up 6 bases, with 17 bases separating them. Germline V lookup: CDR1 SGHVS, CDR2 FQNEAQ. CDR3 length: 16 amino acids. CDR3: CASSLTQGYGSNEQFF. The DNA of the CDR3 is TGTGCCAGCAGCTTAACCCAGGGCTACGGTTCCAATGAGCAGTTCTTC.

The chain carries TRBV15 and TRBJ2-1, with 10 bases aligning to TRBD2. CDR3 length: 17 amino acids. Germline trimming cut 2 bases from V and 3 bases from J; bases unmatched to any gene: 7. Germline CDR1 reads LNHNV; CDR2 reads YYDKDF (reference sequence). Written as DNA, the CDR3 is TGTGCCACCAGCAGATACCGTAGCGGGGGGATCTACAATGAGCAGTTCTTC. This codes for CATSRYRSGGIYNEQFF.

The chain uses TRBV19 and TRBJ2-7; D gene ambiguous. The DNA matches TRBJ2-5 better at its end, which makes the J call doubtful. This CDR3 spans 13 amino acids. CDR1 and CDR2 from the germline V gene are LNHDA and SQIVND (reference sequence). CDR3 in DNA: TGTGCCAGTAGTGTATTGAACCAAGAGACCCAGTACTTC. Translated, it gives CASSVLNQETQYF.

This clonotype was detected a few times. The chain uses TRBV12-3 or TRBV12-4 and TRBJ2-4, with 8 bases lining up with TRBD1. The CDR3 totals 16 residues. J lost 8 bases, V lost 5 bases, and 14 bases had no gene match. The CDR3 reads CASSPGTGGVMDIQYF. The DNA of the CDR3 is TGTGCCAGCAGTCCAGGGACAGGAGGTGTTATGGACATTCAGTACTTC.

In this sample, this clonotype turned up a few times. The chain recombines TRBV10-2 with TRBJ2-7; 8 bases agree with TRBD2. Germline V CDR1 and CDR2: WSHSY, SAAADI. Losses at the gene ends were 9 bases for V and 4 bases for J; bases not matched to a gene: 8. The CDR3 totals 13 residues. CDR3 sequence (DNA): TGCGCCAGTTTATCAAGCGGGGGATACGAGCAGTACTTC. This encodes CASLSSGGYEQYF.

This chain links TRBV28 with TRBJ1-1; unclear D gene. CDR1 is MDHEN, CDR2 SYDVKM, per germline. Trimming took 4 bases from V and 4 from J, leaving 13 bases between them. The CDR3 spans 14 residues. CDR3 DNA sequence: TGTGCCAGCAGTTCAACTGCTACAGCCACTGAAGCTTTCTTT. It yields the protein CASSSTATATEAFF.

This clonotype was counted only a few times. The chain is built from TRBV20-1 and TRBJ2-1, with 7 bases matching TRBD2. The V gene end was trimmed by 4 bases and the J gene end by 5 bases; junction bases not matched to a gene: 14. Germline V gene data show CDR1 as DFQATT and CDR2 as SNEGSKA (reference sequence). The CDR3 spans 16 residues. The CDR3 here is CSAIFPGGSGDNEQFF. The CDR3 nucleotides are TGCAGTGCTATATTTCCGGGGGGTTCCGGGGACAATGAGCAGTTCTTC.

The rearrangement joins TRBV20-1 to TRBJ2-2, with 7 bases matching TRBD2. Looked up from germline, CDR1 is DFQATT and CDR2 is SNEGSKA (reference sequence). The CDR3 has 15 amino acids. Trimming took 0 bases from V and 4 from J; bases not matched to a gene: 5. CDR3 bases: TGCAGTGCTAGAGATGCGGGAGATGGCACCGGGGAGCTGTTTTTT. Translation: CSARDAGDGTGELFF.

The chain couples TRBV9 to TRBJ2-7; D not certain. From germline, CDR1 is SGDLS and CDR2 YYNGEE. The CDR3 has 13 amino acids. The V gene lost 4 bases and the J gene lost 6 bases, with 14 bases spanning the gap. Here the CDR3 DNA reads TGTGCCAGCAGCTTTGGAGACTTCCCCGAGCAGTACTTC. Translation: CASSFGDFPEQYF.